This T cell receptor (beta chain) came from a study of blood T cell repertoires in COVID-19. As regards this clone: One end of the junction fails to match germline, which may point to a read error.

Repertoires were generated with immunoSEQ multiplex PCR, while TCRdb's copy carries only in-frame clones and drops some. The data contain 40,000 to 50,000 clones, more than 75% of them seen just once; the ten biggest clones take up over 8.5%. The CDR3 is 19 residues long. The germline gives CDR1 SSHAT, CDR2 FNYEAQ (reference sequence). V is TRBV7-7 and J is TRBJ1-5, with a tentative D call TRBD1 (6 bases). The specimen was peripheral blood. This TCR was recovered from a man aged 45-65 years with active COVID-19. Here the CDR3 DNA reads TGTGCTAGCAGCCTTCCGGGGGGGCTCAATACTATCAGCAATCAGCCCCAGCATTTT. This codes for CASSLPGGLNTISNQPQHF.